The 8 T cell receptor beta chains reported below all come from one sample, sequenced in a study of cytomegalovirus exposure and HLA in healthy donors. The study ran its PCR with 60 Vbeta and 13 Jbeta primers. TCRdb's table, derived via immunoSEQ multiplex PCR, lists solely in-frame clones and lacks some. The top ten clones hold 0.24% of a sample with about 250,000 clones, more than 75% of them seen once. The specimen was PBMCs. The receptor set was obtained from a girl under 10 years old in good health and CMV-seronegative.

The genes are TRBV10-3 and TRBJ2-3; 10 bases map to TRBD2. This CDR3 has 14 residues. Germline CDR1 ENHRY, CDR2 SYGVKD. Germline trimming cut 6 bases from V and 4 bases from J; bases unmatched to any gene: 4. The CDR3 reads CAIRLAGTSDTQYF. The DNA of the CDR3 is TGTGCCATCAGACTAGCGGGGACATCAGATACGCAGTATTTT.

The chain links TRBV6-5 to TRBJ1-3; D is unresolved. Germline V gene lookup returns CDR1 MNHEY and CDR2 SVGAGI. V gave up 2 bases and J gave up 0 bases, with 8 bases separating them. The CDR3 length is 15 residues. The CDR3 is CASSYPPSSGNTIYF. In DNA, the CDR3 is TGTGCCAGCAGTTACCCACCGAGCTCTGGAAACACCATATATTTT.

The chain carries TRBV5-1 and TRBJ2-7, with 10 bases fitting TRBD1. The germline V gene has CDR1 SGHRS and CDR2 YFSETQ. The CDR3 is made up of 16 amino acids. With 3 bases clipped from V and 2 bases from J, the junction kept 8 bases outside the gene matches. The CDR3 nucleotides read TGCGCCAGCAGCTCCATGGCCGGGACAGGGGCCTACGAGCAGTACTTC. Translation: CASSSMAGTGAYEQYF.

In nucleotides, the CDR3 is TGTGCCAGCAGTTTCAGCGATATTCAGGGCACTGAAGCTTTCTTT. This translates into CASSFSDIQGTEAFF. This chain uses TRBV27 with TRBJ1-1, with D perhaps TRBD1 (5 bases). Trimming removed 3 bases from V and 4 bases from J, with 15 bases in between. This CDR3 spans 15 amino acids. Germline V gene sequence: CDR1 MNHEY, CDR2 SMNVEV (reference sequence).

This clone has just one count. The CDR3 protein is CASSFLPDSRPGANVLTF. The CDR3 region has the DNA TGTGCCAGCAGTTTCCTTCCCGACAGCCGCCCTGGGGCCAACGTCCTGACTTTC. J is TRBJ2-6 and V is TRBV27; D possibly corresponds to TRBD1 (5 bases). Germline CDR1 MNHEY, CDR2 SMNVEV (reference sequence). Trimming took off 3 bases at V and 2 bases at J, with 17 bases between the two ends. This CDR3 region has 18 residues.

This clone was counted once. This rearrangement joins TRBV5-1 to TRBJ2-5; the match to TRBD1 covers 8 bases. With V trimmed by 4 bases and J by 5 bases, 7 bases remained unmatched. The CDR3 is made up of 14 amino acids. Germline V CDR1 and CDR2: SGHRS, YFSETQ. The chain's CDR3 is CASSDRGGGETQYF. The CDR3 DNA sequence: TGCGCCAGCAGCGACAGGGGAGGAGGGGAGACCCAGTACTTC.

CDR3 sequence reads: CSAKGGPEAFF. The CDR3 nucleotides read TGCAGTGCTAAAGGGGGACCCGAAGCTTTCTTT. The rearrangement links TRBV20-1 to TRBJ1-1, with D possibly TRBD1 on 6 matching bases. CDR1 and CDR2 from the germline V gene are DFQATT and SNEGSKA (reference sequence). With 4 bases removed from V and 8 bases from J, the gap between germline ends came to 11 bases. CDR3 size: 11 residues.

The chain uses TRBV10-3 and TRBJ2-7; 10 nucleotides match TRBD2. The length of the CDR3 is 16 residues. Per the germline V gene, CDR1 is ENHRY and CDR2 is SYGVKD. With V trimmed by 0 bases and J by 2 bases, 4 bases remained unmatched. CDR3 coding DNA: TGTGCCATCAGTGAGTCTACTAGCGGGAACCCCTACGAGCAGTACTTC. Translated: CAISESTSGNPYEQYF.